This T cell receptor beta chain was sequenced for a study of immune reconstitution after stem cell transplant in scleroderma (TCRdb year 2017). This clonotype is medium-sized (0.01 to 0.1%) in terms of sample share. The antigen it recognizes is unknown. Base qualities are missing; no much larger clone stands one base away. Taken from cysteine to phenylalanine, the CDR3 has 11 residues. The DNA shown is the 33-base CDR3, in frame from base 1. CDR1 and CDR2 are drawn from the germline V gene: SGHTA, FQGNSA. The V and J ends are trimmed by 6 bases and 4 bases, leaving 6 bases between them. Receptor amplification or capture employed RT-PCR. Sequencing instrument: Illumina MiSeq. TCRdb itself trimmed the public reads at Q25 with fastp, ran MiXCR and retained productive beta chains. Entries that share a CDR3 protein sequence are merged under the most common genes and DNA. The sample table contains 2,500 or so distinct CDR3 sequences; only one count was recorded for just under 6.5% of them. The ten largest account for about a quarter of the sample.

The sequence was collected from a female donor with systemic sclerosis. In this chain, TRBV7-2 is recombined with TRBJ2-5; no D gene call is confident. This sample was obtained before or after autologous hematopoietic stem cell transplantation (not recorded which). For the CDR3, the sequence is CASRGLETQYF. At the DNA level, the sequence is TGTGCCAGCAGGGGGTTAGAGACCCAGTACTTC. The CDR3, completed at both ends by the reference TRBV7-2 and TRBJ2-5 genes, gives the full variable domain GAGVSQSPSNKVTEKGKDVELRCDPISGHTALYWYRQSLGQGLEFLIYFQGNSAPDKSGLPSDRFSAERTGGSVSTLTIQRTQQEDSAVYLCASRGLETQYFGPGTRLLVL.